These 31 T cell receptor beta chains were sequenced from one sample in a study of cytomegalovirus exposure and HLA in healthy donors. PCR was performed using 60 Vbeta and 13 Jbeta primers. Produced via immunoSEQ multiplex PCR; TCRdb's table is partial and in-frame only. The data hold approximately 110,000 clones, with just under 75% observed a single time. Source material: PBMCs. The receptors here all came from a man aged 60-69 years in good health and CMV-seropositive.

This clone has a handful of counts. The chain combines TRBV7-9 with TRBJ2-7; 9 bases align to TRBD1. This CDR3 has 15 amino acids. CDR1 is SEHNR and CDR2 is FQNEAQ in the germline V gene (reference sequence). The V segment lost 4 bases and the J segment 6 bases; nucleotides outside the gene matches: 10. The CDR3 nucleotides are TGTGCCAGCAGCTCAGGAGGTGGACAGGGGCGCGAGCAGTACTTC. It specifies CASSSGGGQGREQYF.

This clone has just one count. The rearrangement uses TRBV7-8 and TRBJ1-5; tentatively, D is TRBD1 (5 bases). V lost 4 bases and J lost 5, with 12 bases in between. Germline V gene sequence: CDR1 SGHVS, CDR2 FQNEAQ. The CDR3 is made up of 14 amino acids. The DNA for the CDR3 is TGTGCCAGCAGCTCAGACGGGGGTTATCAGCCCCAGCATTTT. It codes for CASSSDGGYQPQHF.

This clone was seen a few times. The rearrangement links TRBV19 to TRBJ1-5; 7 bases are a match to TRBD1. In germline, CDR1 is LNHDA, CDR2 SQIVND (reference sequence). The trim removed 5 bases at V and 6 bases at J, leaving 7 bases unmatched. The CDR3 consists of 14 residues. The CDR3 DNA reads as TGTGCCAGTAGTGGTACAGGGGATGGTCAGCCCCAGCATTTT. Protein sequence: CASSGTGDGQPQHF.

CDR3 DNA: TGTGCCAGCAGCGGAGCCAACTATGGCTACACCTTC. Translated, it gives CASSGANYGYTF. This chain joins TRBV9 and TRBJ1-2, with unresolved D. The CDR3 loop spans 12 amino acids. The ends were cut back, 3 bases at V and 2 bases at J, with 5 bases in the middle. Germline V gene lookup returns CDR1 SGDLS and CDR2 YYNGEE.

The CDR3 region has the DNA TGTGCCAGCAGCTTGGTGGGACAGGGTAGTTCGGGTGAAAAACTGTTTTTT. Translating it yields CASSLVGQGSSGEKLFF. This chain uses TRBV5-6 with TRBJ1-4; 9 bases line up with TRBD1. This CDR3 is built from 17 residues. Trimming cost V 0 bases and J 7 bases; bases outside gene matches: 10. Looked up from germline, CDR1 is SGHDT and CDR2 is YYEEEE.

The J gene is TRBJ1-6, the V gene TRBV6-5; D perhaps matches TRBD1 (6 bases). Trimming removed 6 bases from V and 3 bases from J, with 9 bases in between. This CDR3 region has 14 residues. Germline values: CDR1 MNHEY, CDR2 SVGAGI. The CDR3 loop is CASSTGFYNSPLHF. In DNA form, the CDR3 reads TGTGCCAGCAGCACAGGGTTCTATAATTCACCCCTCCACTTT.

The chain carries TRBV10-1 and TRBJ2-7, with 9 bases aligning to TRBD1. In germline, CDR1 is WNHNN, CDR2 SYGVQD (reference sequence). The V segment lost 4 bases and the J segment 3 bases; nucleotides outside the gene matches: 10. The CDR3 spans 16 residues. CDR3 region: CASSGPRGTGSYEQYF. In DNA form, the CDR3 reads TGCGCCAGCAGTGGCCCTCGGGGGACAGGGAGCTACGAGCAGTACTTC.

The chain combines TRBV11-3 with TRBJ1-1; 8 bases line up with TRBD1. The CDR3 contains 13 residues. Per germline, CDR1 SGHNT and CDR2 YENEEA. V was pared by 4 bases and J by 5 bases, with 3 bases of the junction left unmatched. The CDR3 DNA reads TGTGCCAGCAGCTCGGACAGGGAGACTGAAGCTTTCTTT. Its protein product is CASSSDRETEAFF.

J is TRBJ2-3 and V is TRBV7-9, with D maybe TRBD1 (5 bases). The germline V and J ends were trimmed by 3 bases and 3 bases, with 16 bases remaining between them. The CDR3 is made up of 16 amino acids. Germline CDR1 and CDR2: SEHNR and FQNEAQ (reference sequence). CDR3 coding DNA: TGTGCCAGCAGCTTGGGGCTCTTAAGCCCGACAGATACGCAGTATTTT. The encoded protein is CASSLGLLSPTDTQYF.

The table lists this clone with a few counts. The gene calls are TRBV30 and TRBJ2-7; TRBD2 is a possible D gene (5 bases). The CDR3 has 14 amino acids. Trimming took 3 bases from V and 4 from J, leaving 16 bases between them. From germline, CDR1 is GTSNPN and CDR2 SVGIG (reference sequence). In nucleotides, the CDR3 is TGTGCCTGGAGCCGAAAAAGCGGTGGGTACGAGCAGTACTTC. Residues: CAWSRKSGGYEQYF.

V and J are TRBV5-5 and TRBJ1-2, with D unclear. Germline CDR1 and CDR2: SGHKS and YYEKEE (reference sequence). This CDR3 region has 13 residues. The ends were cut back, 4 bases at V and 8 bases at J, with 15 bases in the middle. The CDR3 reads CASSLGRPGGYTF. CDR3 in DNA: TGTGCCAGCAGCCTCGGGAGACCGGGAGGCTACACCTTC.

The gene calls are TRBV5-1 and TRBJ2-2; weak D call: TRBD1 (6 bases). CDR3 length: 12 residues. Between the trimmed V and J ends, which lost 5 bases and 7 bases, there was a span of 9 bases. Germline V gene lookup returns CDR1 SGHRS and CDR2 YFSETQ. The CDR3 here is CASSLQGGELFF. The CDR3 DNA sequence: TGCGCCAGCAGTTTACAGGGCGGGGAGCTGTTTTTT.

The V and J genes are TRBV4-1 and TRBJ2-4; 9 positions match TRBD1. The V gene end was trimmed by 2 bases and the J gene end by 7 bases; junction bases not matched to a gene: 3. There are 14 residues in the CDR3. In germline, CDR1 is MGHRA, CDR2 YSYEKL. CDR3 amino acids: CASSQLTGGNIQYF. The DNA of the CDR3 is TGCGCCAGCAGCCAACTGACAGGGGGGAACATTCAGTACTTC.

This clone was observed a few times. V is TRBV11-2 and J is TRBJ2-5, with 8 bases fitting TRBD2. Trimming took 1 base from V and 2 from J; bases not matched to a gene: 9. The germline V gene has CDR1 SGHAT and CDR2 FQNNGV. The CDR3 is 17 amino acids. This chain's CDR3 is CASSLAAWRGAQETQYF. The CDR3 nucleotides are TGTGCCAGCAGCTTAGCAGCCTGGCGGGGGGCGCAAGAGACCCAGTACTTC.

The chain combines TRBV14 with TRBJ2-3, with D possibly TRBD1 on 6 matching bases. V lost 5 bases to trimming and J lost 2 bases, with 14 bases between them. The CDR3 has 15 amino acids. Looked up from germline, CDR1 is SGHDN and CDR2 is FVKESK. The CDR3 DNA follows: TGTGCCAGCAGCGTCTACCGACAGGACACAGATACGCAGTATTTT. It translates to CASSVYRQDTDTQYF.

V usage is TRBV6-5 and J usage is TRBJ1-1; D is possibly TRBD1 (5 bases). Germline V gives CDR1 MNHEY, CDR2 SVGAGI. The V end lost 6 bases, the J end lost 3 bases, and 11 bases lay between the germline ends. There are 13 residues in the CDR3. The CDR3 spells CASSLTDDTEAFF. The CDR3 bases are TGTGCCAGCAGCCTGACAGATGACACTGAAGCTTTCTTT.

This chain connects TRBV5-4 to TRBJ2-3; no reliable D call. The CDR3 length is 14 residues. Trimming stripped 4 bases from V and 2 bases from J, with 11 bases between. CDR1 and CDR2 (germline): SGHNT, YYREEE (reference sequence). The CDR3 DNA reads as TGTGCCAGCAGCCTAGACTCTTTCACAGATACGCAGTATTTT. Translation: CASSLDSFTDTQYF.

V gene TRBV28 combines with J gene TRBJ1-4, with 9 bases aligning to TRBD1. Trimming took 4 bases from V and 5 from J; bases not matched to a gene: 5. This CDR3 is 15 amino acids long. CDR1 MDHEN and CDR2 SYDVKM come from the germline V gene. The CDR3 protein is CASSYAGTGNEKLFF. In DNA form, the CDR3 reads TGTGCCAGCAGTTATGCCGGGACAGGGAATGAAAAACTGTTTTTT.

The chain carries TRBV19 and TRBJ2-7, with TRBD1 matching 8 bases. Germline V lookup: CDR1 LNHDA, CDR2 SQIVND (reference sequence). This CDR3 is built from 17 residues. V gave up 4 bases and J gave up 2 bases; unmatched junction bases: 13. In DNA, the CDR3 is TGTGCCAGTAGTACCCAAGGACAGGGACCCTTCCCCTACGAGCAGTACTTC. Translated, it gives CASSTQGQGPFPYEQYF.

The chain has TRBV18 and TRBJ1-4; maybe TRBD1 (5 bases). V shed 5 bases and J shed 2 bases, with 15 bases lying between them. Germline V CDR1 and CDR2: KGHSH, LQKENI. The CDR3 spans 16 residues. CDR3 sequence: CASSNQGLGTNEKLFF. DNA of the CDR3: TGTGCCAGCTCAAACCAGGGTTTGGGGACTAATGAAAAACTGTTTTTT.

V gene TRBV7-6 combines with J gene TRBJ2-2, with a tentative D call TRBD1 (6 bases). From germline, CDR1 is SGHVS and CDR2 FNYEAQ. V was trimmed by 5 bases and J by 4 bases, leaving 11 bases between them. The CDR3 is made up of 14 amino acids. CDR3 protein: CASSPTGITGELFF. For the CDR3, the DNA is TGTGCCAGCAGCCCTACAGGGATCACCGGGGAGCTGTTTTTT. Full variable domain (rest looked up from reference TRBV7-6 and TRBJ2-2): GAGVSQSPRYKVTKRGQDVALRCDPISGHVSLYWYRQALGQGPEFLTYFNYEAQQDKSGLPNDRFSAERPEGSISTLTIQRTEQRDSAMYRCASSPTGITGELFFGEGSRLTVL.

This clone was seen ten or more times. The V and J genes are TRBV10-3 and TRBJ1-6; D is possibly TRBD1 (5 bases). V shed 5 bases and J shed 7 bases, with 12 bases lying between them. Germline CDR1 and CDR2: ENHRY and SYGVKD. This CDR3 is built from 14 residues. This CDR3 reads CAISRDGGNSPLHF. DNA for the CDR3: TGTGCCATCAGTCGGGACGGAGGGAATTCACCCCTCCACTTT.

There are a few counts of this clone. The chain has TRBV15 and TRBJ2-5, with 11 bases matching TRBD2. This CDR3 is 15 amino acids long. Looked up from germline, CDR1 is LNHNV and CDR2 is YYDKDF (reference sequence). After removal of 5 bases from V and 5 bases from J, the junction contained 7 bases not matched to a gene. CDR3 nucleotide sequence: TGTGCCACCAGCGGTAGCGGGGGGGCCCGGGAGACCCAGTACTTC. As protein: CATSGSGGARETQYF.

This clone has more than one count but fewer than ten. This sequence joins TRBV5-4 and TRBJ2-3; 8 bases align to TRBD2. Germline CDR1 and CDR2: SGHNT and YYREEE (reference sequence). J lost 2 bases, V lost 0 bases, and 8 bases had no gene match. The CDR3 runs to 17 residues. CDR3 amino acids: CASSLEGSGGYTDTQYF. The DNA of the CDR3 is TGTGCCAGCAGCTTGGAAGGGTCGGGGGGGTACACAGATACGCAGTATTTT.

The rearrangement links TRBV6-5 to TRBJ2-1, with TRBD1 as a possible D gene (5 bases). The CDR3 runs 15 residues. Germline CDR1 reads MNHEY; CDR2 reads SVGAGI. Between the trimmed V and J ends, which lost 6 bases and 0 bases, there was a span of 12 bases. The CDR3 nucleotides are TGTGCCAGCAGCCCCCTTAGGGGCTCCTACAATGAGCAGTTCTTC. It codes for CASSPLRGSYNEQFF.

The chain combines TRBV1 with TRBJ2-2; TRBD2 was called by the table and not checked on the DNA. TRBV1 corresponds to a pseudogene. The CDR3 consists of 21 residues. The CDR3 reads CTSIGAGGKVSLAGGTGELFF. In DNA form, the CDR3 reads TGCACCAGCATAGGGGCAGGGGGTAAGGTATCCCTAGCGGGGGGCACCGGGGAGCTGTTTTTT.

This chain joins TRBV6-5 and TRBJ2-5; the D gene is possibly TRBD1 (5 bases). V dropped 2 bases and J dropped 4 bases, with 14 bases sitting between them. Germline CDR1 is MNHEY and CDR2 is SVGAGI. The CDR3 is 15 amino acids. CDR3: CASSYRTSRGETQYF. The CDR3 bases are TGTGCCAGCAGTTACCGGACATCCCGCGGAGAGACCCAGTACTTC.

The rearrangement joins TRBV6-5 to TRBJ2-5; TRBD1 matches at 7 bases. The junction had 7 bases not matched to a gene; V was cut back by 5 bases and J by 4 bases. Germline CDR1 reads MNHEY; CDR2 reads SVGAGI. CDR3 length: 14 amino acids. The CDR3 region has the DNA TGTGCCAGCAGTCTCAATTACAGGGGAGAGACCCAGTACTTC. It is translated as CASSLNYRGETQYF.

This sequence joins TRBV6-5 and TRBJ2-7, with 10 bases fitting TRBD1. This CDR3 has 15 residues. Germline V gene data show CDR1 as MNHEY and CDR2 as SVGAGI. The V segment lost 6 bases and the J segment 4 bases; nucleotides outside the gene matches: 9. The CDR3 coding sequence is TGTGCCAGCAGCCAACGGGACAGGGGTTTATACGAGCAGTACTTC. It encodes CASSQRDRGLYEQYF.

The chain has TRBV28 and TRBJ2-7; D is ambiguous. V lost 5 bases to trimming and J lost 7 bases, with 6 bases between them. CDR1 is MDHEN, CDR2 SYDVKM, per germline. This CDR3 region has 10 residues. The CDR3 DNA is TGTGCCAGCAGTGAGTGGGAGCAGTACTTC. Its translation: CASSEWEQYF.

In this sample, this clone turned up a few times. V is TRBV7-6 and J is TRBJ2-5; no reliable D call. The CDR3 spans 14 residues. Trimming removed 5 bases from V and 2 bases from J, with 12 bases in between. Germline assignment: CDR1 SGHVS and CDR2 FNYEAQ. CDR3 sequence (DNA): TGTGCCAGCAGCCTATCTCCTACTCAAGAGACCCAGTACTTC. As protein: CASSLSPTQETQYF.